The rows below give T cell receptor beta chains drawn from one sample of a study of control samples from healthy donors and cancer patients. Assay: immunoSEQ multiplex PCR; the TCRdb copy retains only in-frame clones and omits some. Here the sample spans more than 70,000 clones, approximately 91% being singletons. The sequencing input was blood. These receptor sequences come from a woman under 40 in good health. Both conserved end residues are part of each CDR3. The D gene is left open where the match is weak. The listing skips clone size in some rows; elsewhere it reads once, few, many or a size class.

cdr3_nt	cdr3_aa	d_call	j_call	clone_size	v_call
TGTGCCAGCACCCGGGGGACAGGCGGGGTGGCAGATACGCAGTATTTT	CASTRGTGGVADTQYF	TRBD1	TRBJ2-3	once	TRBV3-1/TRBV3-2
TGTGCCAGCCGCCAGGGCGGGGGGACCAATGAGCAGTTCTTC	CASRQGGGTNEQFF	TRBD2	TRBJ2-1	-	TRBV6-6
TGTGCCAGCAGCCGACTACTTGGCTACGAGCAGTACTTC	CASSRLLGYEQYF	-	TRBJ2-7	-	TRBV14
TGTGCCAGCTCACCGGTTTCAAGGAACACTGAAGCTTTCTTT	CASSPVSRNTEAFF	-	TRBJ1-1	-	TRBV18
TGTGCCACCAGAGCGGGGAGCGGGGCCAACGTCCTGACTTTC	CATRAGSGANVLTF	TRBD2	TRBJ2-6	-	TRBV6-5
TGTGCCAGCAGCGGGAGCTCCTATAATTCACCCCTCCACTTT	CASSGSSYNSPLHF	-	TRBJ1-6	-	TRBV9
TGTGCCAGCAGCTTTATTAAGGGTAACGCCGGGGAGCTGTTTTTT	CASSFIKGNAGELFF	-	TRBJ2-2	-	TRBV5-8
TGTGCCAGTAGTAAGAGACAGGGGGCGGGTGCTGAAGCTTTCTTT	CASSKRQGAGAEAFF	TRBD1	TRBJ1-1	-	TRBV19
TGTGCCAGCAGCTTATACCCCCGGAACACTGAAGCTTTCTTT	CASSLYPRNTEAFF	-	TRBJ1-1	-	TRBV7-3
TGTGCCTGGTTGGCCATGACAGGGGTTGAGGGCTACACCTTC	CAWLAMTGVEGYTF	TRBD1	TRBJ1-2	once	TRBV30
TGTGCCAGTCCTCGGGGGGGCTACACCTTC	CASPRGGYTF	-	TRBJ1-2	-	TRBV19
TGTGCCAGTGGGACAGGGGGCTTCAATGAGCAGTTCTTC	CASGTGGFNEQFF	TRBD1	TRBJ2-1	-	TRBV27
TGTGCCAGCGGACAGGTGAACACTGAAGCTTTCTTT	CASGQVNTEAFF	TRBD1	TRBJ1-1	few	TRBV3-1/TRBV3-2
TGTGCCAGCAGTGAAGCGGTCGGGGCAGGGGGCTTCGAGCAGTACTTC	CASSEAVGAGGFEQYF	TRBD1	TRBJ2-7	-	TRBV6-1
TGTGCCAGCATGGGGCTTCTCCACGGATTGAACACTGAAGCTTTCTTT	CASMGLLHGLNTEAFF	-	TRBJ1-1	-	TRBV2
TGCGCCAGCAGCGCGGCGTTGGGGAATGAAAAACTGTTTTTT	CASSAALGNEKLFF	-	TRBJ1-4	-	TRBV5-1
TGTGCCAGTAGCACAACAGGAATGGACGAGCAGTACTTC	CASSTTGMDEQYF	-	TRBJ2-7	once	TRBV19
TGTGCCAGCAGCCTTACAAGGGGGCTAGCCAAAAACATTCAGTACTTC	CASSLTRGLAKNIQYF	TRBD1	TRBJ2-4	once	TRBV7-9
TGTGCCAGCTCGACCGGGACAGGGAGAAGTATTAACTATGGCTACACCTTC	CASSTGTGRSINYGYTF	TRBD1	TRBJ1-2	-	TRBV19
TGCGCCAGCAGCTTGGGGAGGGATACAGATACGCAGTATTTT	CASSLGRDTDTQYF	-	TRBJ2-3	-	TRBV5-1
TGTGCCAGCAGTACTGGGGGAATTCAGCCCCAGCATTTT	CASSTGGIQPQHF	-	TRBJ1-5	-	TRBV27
TGCGCCAGCAGCCAAGGGGTGGCATCTGGAAACACCATATATTTT	CASSQGVASGNTIYF	-	TRBJ1-3	-	TRBV4-1
TGTGCCAGCAGTATAGGGACAGGGAGTTATAGCAATCAGCCCCAGCATTTT	CASSIGTGSYSNQPQHF	TRBD1	TRBJ1-5	-	TRBV5-8
TGTGCCAGTAGTATAGGTCTGAGGGGCACTGAAGCTTTCTTT	CASSIGLRGTEAFF	-	TRBJ1-1	-	TRBV19
TGTGCCAGCAGGGTACAGGGGGAACTTGGCTACACCTTC	CASRVQGELGYTF	TRBD1	TRBJ1-2	-	TRBV6-5
TGTGCCAGCAGCCCCACTAGCGGGGGGGTTAATGAGCAGTTCTTC	CASSPTSGGVNEQFF	TRBD2	TRBJ2-1	once	TRBV7-9
TGTGCCAGCAGCTTAACTAGCGGGGGTTGGGATGAGCAGTTCTTC	CASSLTSGGWDEQFF	TRBD2	TRBJ2-1	-	TRBV7-9
TGTGCCATCAGTGAACGGGGGACGCCAGATCAGCCCCAGCATTTT	CAISERGTPDQPQHF	-	TRBJ1-5	-	TRBV10-3
TGTGCCAGCAGTGCTCCGGGTGGAAGGGAGCAGCCCCAGCATTTT	CASSAPGGREQPQHF	-	TRBJ1-5	-	TRBV2
TGTGCCAGCAGCTTACGGTATGGGCCTCACGAGCCCCAGCATTTT	CASSLRYGPHEPQHF	-	TRBJ1-5	-	TRBV7-2
TGTGCCAGCACCGGGACTACAGGGCAGCCCCAGCATTTT	CASTGTTGQPQHF	-	TRBJ1-5	-	TRBV2
TGTGCCAGCAGCTTGGGGGCCAACTATGGCTACACCTTC	CASSLGANYGYTF	-	TRBJ1-2	-	TRBV5-4
TGTGCCAGCAGCGTTCTGGATAGCACTGAAGCTTTCTTT	CASSVLDSTEAFF	-	TRBJ1-1	once	TRBV9
TGTGCCAGCAGTTTATCCCCTAGCTACGAGCAGTACTTC	CASSLSPSYEQYF	-	TRBJ2-7	-	TRBV27
TGCGCCAGCAGCCCGTCCGAGACACCACGGGGGCACACTGAAGCTTTCTTT	CASSPSETPRGHTEAFF	-	TRBJ1-1	-	TRBV4-1
TGTGCCAGCAGCCAAGATTGGGTGGAGGGGAACTATGGCTACACCTTC	CASSQDWVEGNYGYTF	-	TRBJ1-2	-	TRBV3-1/TRBV3-2
TGTGCCTGGAGTGTACCCCGGAATAATTCACCCCTCCACTTT	CAWSVPRNNSPLHF	-	TRBJ1-6	-	TRBV30
TGTGCCAGCAGCTCCGGATCTTCCGGGGAGCTGTTTTTT	CASSSGSSGELFF	-	TRBJ2-2	-	TRBV7-9
TGTGCCAGCAGCTTAAGTCTAACGGGGGCAGAGACCCAGTACTTC	CASSLSLTGAETQYF	-	TRBJ2-5	-	TRBV7-2
TGTGCCAGCAGCACCTTCGGCAGGGTGAACACTGAAGCTTTCTTT	CASSTFGRVNTEAFF	-	TRBJ1-1	-	TRBV9
TGTGCCAGCAGCTTAGGACAGGGGGCAAGGGAGCAGTTCTTC	CASSLGQGAREQFF	TRBD1	TRBJ2-1	once	TRBV11-2
TGTGCCAGCAGCTCCTACGGTGCTAACTATGGCTACACCTTC	CASSSYGANYGYTF	-	TRBJ1-2	-	TRBV11-2
TGTGCCAGCAGCTCGAGGCCACCCAATGAAAAACTGTTTTTT	CASSSRPPNEKLFF	-	TRBJ1-4	-	TRBV5-4
TGTGCCAGCAGAAAACGGGAGGGTTACGAGCAGTACTTC	CASRKREGYEQYF	TRBD2	TRBJ2-7	-	TRBV6-5
TGTGCCAGCAGCCCCTCCCGACAGCAAGAGACCCAGTACTTC	CASSPSRQQETQYF	-	TRBJ2-5	-	TRBV16
TGCAGTGCGTTCTCTGGAAACACCATATATTTT	CSAFSGNTIYF	-	TRBJ1-3	once	TRBV20-1
TGTGCCAGTAGTATAGGGGGAGGTAGCAATCAGCCCCAGCATTTT	CASSIGGGSNQPQHF	-	TRBJ1-5	-	TRBV19
TGTGCCAGCAGTTTAGGGGTAGAGCAGTACTTC	CASSLGVEQYF	-	TRBJ2-7	once	TRBV6-2/TRBV6-3
TGTGCCAGAGACGGACAGGGTGGGCCACCCCTCCACTTT	CARDGQGGPPLHF	TRBD1	TRBJ1-6	-	TRBV30
TGTGCCAGCACCCCCGTACGGGATTATAGCAATCAGCCCCAGCATTTT	CASTPVRDYSNQPQHF	-	TRBJ1-5	-	TRBV28
TGTGCCAGCAGCTCGGGACAGTATGCAACTAATGAAAAACTGTTTTTT	CASSSGQYATNEKLFF	TRBD1	TRBJ1-4	-	TRBV11-2
TGTGCCAGCAGCACCTCAGACAGGAACTACAATGAGCAGTTCTTC	CASSTSDRNYNEQFF	-	TRBJ2-1	-	TRBV7-6
TGTGCCATCAGTCAACCGGGACAGGGAGGGGAAAAACTGTTTTTT	CAISQPGQGGEKLFF	TRBD1	TRBJ1-4	-	TRBV10-3
TGTGCCAGCAGCCAAGGCGGGAACGAGAACACTGAAGCTTTCTTT	CASSQGGNENTEAFF	-	TRBJ1-1	-	TRBV4-2
TGTGCCAGTAGTATAGAAGGCGGGAGGGACAATGAGCAGTTCTTC	CASSIEGGRDNEQFF	TRBD2	TRBJ2-1	-	TRBV19
TGTGCCAGCAGCTTACTGGGAGCCACGGCAGATACGCAGTATTTT	CASSLLGATADTQYF	-	TRBJ2-3	-	TRBV11-2
TGTGCCTGGAGTGTACGGGGATTCCCCAACTATGGCTACACCTTC	CAWSVRGFPNYGYTF	-	TRBJ1-2	-	TRBV30